One sample yielded the 21 T cell receptor beta chains listed below, sequenced in a study of blood T cells in healthy people across ages (dated by TCRdb to the mid-2010s). The method behind the library was 5' RACE. The sequencing machine was an Illumina HiSeq 2500. A second roughly 6 to 11 cycle PCR used a sample-barcoded 5' primer and a J-beta primer mix. The public reads were reanalyzed by TCRdb: fastp trimming at Q25, MiXCR alignment, in-frame beta chains only. A single entry per CDR3 protein holds the most common genes and DNA from its merged rows. This sample gives about 580,000 distinct CDR3 sequences in total; around 48% of them show up just once. Around 25% of the sample lies in the top ten. The source material was blood. These receptors were collected from an elderly man in good health.

The rearrangement uses TRBV9 and TRBJ1-2; weak D call: TRBD1 (5 bases). The germline V gene encodes CDR1 SGDLS and CDR2 YYNGEE. V was cut by 2 bases and J by 8 bases, with 19 bases left in between. The CDR3 totals 15 residues. The CDR3 DNA is TGTGCCAGCAGCGTTCGGGGACCCCAGTCGCCCGGCTACACCTTC. It encodes CASSVRGPQSPGYTF.

The chain employs TRBV20-1 and TRBJ2-5; 13 bases are shared with TRBD2. CDR1 is DFQATT, CDR2 SNEGSKA, per germline (reference sequence). The V segment lost 6 bases and the J segment 4 bases; nucleotides outside the gene matches: 8. The CDR3 contains 15 residues. As DNA, the CDR3 is TGCAGTGCAAAAAGGACTAGCGGGAGTGGAGAGACCCAGTACTTC. It yields the protein CSAKRTSGSGETQYF.

Many counts were recorded for this clonotype. The genes are TRBV6-5 and TRBJ1-2; D is perhaps TRBD1 (6 bases). The CDR3 spans 14 residues. Germline V lookup: CDR1 MNHEY, CDR2 SVGAGI. Trimming pared 2 bases from V and 4 bases from J, leaving 11 bases between. CDR3 sequence: CASSYARGAYGYTF. DNA for the CDR3: TGTGCCAGCAGTTACGCGAGGGGGGCCTATGGCTACACCTTC.

In its sample, this clonotype was seen once. The chain combines TRBV4-1 with TRBJ2-2; D gene uncertain. The CDR3 has 13 residues. Germline V gene data show CDR1 as MGHRA and CDR2 as YSYEKL. Trimming pared 6 bases from V and 4 bases from J, leaving 9 bases between. CDR3 DNA: TGCGCCAGCAGTGAAGAGTTCACCGGGGAGCTGTTTTTT. Protein product: CASSEEFTGELFF.

This clonotype occurred a few times. The rearrangement uses TRBV7-9 and TRBJ2-7, with D perhaps TRBD1 or TRBD2 (5 bases each). The J call may not be correct, given that the DNA end is closer to TRBJ2-4. CDR1 and CDR2 from the germline V gene are SEHNR and FQNEAQ (reference sequence). The CDR3 loop spans 17 amino acids. The CDR3 region is CASSLLLGMGQGNIQYF. DNA of the CDR3: TGTGCCAGCAGCCTCCTCCTCGGGATGGGGCAAGGAAACATTCAGTACTTC.

The chain joins TRBV27 to TRBJ1-2; D unresolved. The germline CDR1 and CDR2 sequences are MNHEY and SMNVEV (reference sequence). The CDR3 is 14 amino acids. Trimming removed 4 bases from V and 2 bases from J, with 11 bases in between. The CDR3 loop is CASSSHEANYGYTF. The CDR3 bases are TGTGCCAGCAGTTCCCATGAAGCCAACTATGGCTACACCTTC.

This clonotype appeared many times. The chain employs TRBV28 and TRBJ2-7, with D perhaps TRBD2 (5 bases). The CDR3 spans 12 residues. V was trimmed by 1 base and J by 9 bases, leaving 10 bases between them. Germline CDR1 and CDR2: MDHEN and SYDVKM. CDR3 DNA: TGTGCCAGCAGTTTATTTTCAGAGGGGCAGTACTTC. It translates to CASSLFSEGQYF.

In the case of this clonotype: This may be a read error: a much more frequent sequence differs by one nucleotide. The chain links TRBV29-1 to TRBJ2-7; D might be TRBD1 or TRBD2, each matching 5 bases. This CDR3 is 13 amino acids long. V lost 4 bases and J 4 bases, leaving 14 bases between the germline ends. Germline CDR1 reads SQVTM; CDR2 reads ANQGSEA. The CDR3 reads CSVVWGKWYEQYF. For the CDR3, the DNA is TGCAGCGTTGTTTGGGGGAAATGGTACGAGCAGTACTTC.

A few counts support this clonotype. Just one base apart from a much larger clone, this may be a read error. J is TRBJ2-7 and V is TRBV6-6; D is undetermined. The V gene's germline CDR1 is MNHNY and CDR2 SVGAGI (reference sequence). The CDR3 consists of 13 residues. The V and J ends lost 0 bases and 7 bases respectively, with 10 bases between them. The CDR3 DNA reads as TGTGCCAGCAGTTACTCGAGCTTTGCTGAGCAGTACTTC. Translation gives CASSYSSFAEQYF.

The chain carries TRBV20-1 and TRBJ2-7, with 8 bases that match TRBD2. The germline V gene encodes CDR1 DFQATT and CDR2 SNEGSKA (reference sequence). The V and J ends lost 4 bases and 2 bases, in that order; junction bases with no gene match: 4. The CDR3 totals 13 residues. The CDR3 reads CSATQREPYEQYF. The CDR3, as DNA: TGCAGTGCTACCCAGCGGGAGCCCTACGAGCAGTACTTC.

This clonotype was found a few times. The junction differs from germline at one of its ends, possibly a read error. V and J are TRBV20-1 and TRBJ2-7; no reliable D call. CDR3 size: 11 residues. Germline V lookup: CDR1 DFQATT, CDR2 SNEGSKA (reference sequence). CDR3 in DNA: TGTAGTGCTAGAGGCGACCACGAGCAGTACTTC. This encodes CSARGDHEQYF.

V usage is TRBV2 and J usage is TRBJ2-1; the D is unclear. Germline V gene data show CDR1 as SNHLY and CDR2 as FYNNEI. Trimming removed 6 bases at V and 5 bases at J, with 8 bases between. The CDR3 is made up of 12 amino acids. CDR3 bases: TGTGCCAGCAGCCCGGACCACAATGAGCAGTTCTTC. This codes for CASSPDHNEQFF.

The chain uses TRBV2 and TRBJ2-5; tentative D call: TRBD2 (7 bases). V lost 6 bases and J lost 5, with 16 bases in between. CDR3 length: 14 residues. CDR1 and CDR2 (germline): SNHLY, FYNNEI. As DNA, the CDR3 is TGTGCCAGCAGATGGGGGGGGGCCGTTGAGACCCAGTACTTC. Translating it yields CASRWGGAVETQYF.

This clonotype turned up a few times. The chain combines TRBV20-1 with TRBJ2-1, with 7 bases identical to TRBD2. Germline V gene data show CDR1 as DFQATT and CDR2 as SNEGSKA (reference sequence). The CDR3 is 13 amino acids. Trimming took 0 bases from V and 5 from J; bases not matched to a gene: 1. The DNA for the CDR3 is TGCAGTGCTAGAGATCTAGCGGACAATGAGCAGTTCTTC. Its protein product is CSARDLADNEQFF.

Written as DNA, the CDR3 is TGCGCCAGCAGCCAAGAGCCGAGGGGCACCGGGGAGCTGTTTTTT. This encodes CASSQEPRGTGELFF. The chain recombines TRBV4-3 with TRBJ2-2; TRBD1 or TRBD2 may be the D gene (5 bases each). Germline V gene data show CDR1 as LGHNA and CDR2 as YSLEER. The CDR3 has 15 amino acids. V was cut by 0 bases and J by 4 bases, with 9 bases left in between.

On this clonotype: This may stem from a read error, because a much larger clone lies one nucleotide away. V and J are TRBV7-9 and TRBJ2-6; D unclear. The germline V and J ends were trimmed by 1 base and 2 bases, with 6 bases remaining between them. The CDR3 covers 15 residues. The germline V gene encodes CDR1 SEHNR and CDR2 FQNEAQ (reference sequence). This CDR3 is CASSLDPAGANVLTF. In DNA form, the CDR3 reads TGTGCCAGCAGCTTAGACCCGGCTGGGGCCAACGTCCTGACTTTC.

V is TRBV20-1 and J is TRBJ1-1; D remains unclear. V lost 3 bases and J lost 5, with 13 bases in between. Germline V CDR1 and CDR2: DFQATT, SNEGSKA (reference sequence). The CDR3 sequence is 13 residues long. CDR3: CSARSPGGTEAFF. DNA of the CDR3: TGCAGTGCTAGGAGTCCGGGAGGGACTGAAGCTTTCTTT.

The table lists this clonotype with many counts. This chain links TRBV6-5 with TRBJ1-5; 7 bases align to TRBD1. The CDR3 length is 15 residues. Trimming at V came to 4 bases and at J to 0 bases, leaving 3 bases not matched to a gene. Germline V gene data show CDR1 as MNHEY and CDR2 as SVGAGI. CDR3 in DNA: TGTGCCAGCAGTTTTACAGGGGCTAGCAATCAGCCCCAGCATTTT. Encoded protein: CASSFTGASNQPQHF.

The count of this clonotype is one. The chain joins TRBV20-1 to TRBJ1-3; no reliable D call. The CDR3 length is 12 residues. CDR1 DFQATT and CDR2 SNEGSKA come from the germline V gene (reference sequence). V shed 1 base and J shed 8 bases, with 9 bases lying between them. This CDR3 reads CSARVGGDTIYF. CDR3 nucleotide sequence: TGCAGTGCTAGAGTGGGTGGCGACACCATATATTTT.

The rearrangement joins TRBV10-3 to TRBJ2-7; 9 bases match TRBD1. This CDR3 spans 15 amino acids. The J segment lost 7 bases and the V segment lost 0 bases, leaving 7 bases of the junction unmatched. Germline CDR1 and CDR2: ENHRY and SYGVKD. The CDR3 coding sequence is TGTGCCATCAGTGAGTCCGACAGGGGGTTTGATGAGCAGTACTTC. It codes for CAISESDRGFDEQYF.

The chain recombines TRBV20-1 with TRBJ2-7; perhaps D is TRBD1 or TRBD2 (5 bases each). Trimming cost V 3 bases and J 3 bases, with 15 bases left between them. The CDR3 extends over 14 amino acids. Germline CDR1 and CDR2: DFQATT and SNEGSKA (reference sequence). The CDR3 protein is CSASTGPAYYEQYF. DNA for the CDR3: TGCAGTGCTAGTACGGGACCGGCCTACTACGAGCAGTACTTC.